The 10 T cell receptor beta chains presented below share a single source sample, sequenced in a study of regulatory T cells in long-lasting Graves disease. TCR beta libraries were built with iRepertoire HTBI primers and Arm-PCR of CDR3 regions. Each CDR3 protein gets one entry after TCRdb re-called the multiplex PCR reads with MiXCR. This table has 250,000 to 400,000 distinct CDR3 sequences, 15% to 20% appearing once. Time point: newly diagnosed GD, antithyroid drugs for less than 3 months. The TCR library was made from RNA extracted from PBMCs. Specimen: peripheral blood mononuclear cells (PBMCs), collected at new diagnosis, from a patient treated with antithyroid drugs. The origin of the receptors is a female donor with Graves disease.

This clonotype was recorded a few times. The V gene is TRBV6-1, the J gene TRBJ2-7; a possible D gene is TRBD1 (5 bases). Germline lookup yields CDR1 MNHNS and CDR2 SASEGT. The CDR3 loop spans 15 amino acids. Trimming took off 5 bases at V and 4 bases at J, with 18 bases between the two ends. CDR3 loop: CASSQSHRFWYEQYF. CDR3 DNA: TGTGCCAGCAGTCAAAGCCACAGGTTTTGGTACGAGCAGTACTTC.

This clonotype was observed many times. This sequence joins TRBV2 and TRBJ1-5; D is possibly TRBD1 (5 bases). From germline, CDR1 is SNHLY and CDR2 FYNNEI. V was trimmed by 4 bases and J by 5 bases, leaving 15 bases between them. The CDR3 contains 15 residues. The chain's CDR3 is CASSVGGGEYQPQHF. For the CDR3, the DNA is TGTGCCAGCAGTGTTGGGGGGGGGGAGTATCAGCCCCAGCATTTT. Combining the CDR3 with reference TRBV2 and TRBJ1-5 gives the whole variable domain EPEVTQTPSHQVTQMGQEVILRCVPISNHLYFYWYRQILGQKVEFLVSFYNNEISEKSEIFDDQFSVERPDGSNFTLKIRSTKLEDSAMYFCASSVGGGEYQPQHFGDGTRLSIL.

This rearrangement joins TRBV14 to TRBJ1-1, with TRBD1 matching 10 bases. CDR3 size: 14 residues. V was pared by 4 bases and J by 8 bases, with 7 bases of the junction left unmatched. Germline CDR1 and CDR2: SGHDN and FVKESK. CDR3 protein: CASSLLTGGTEAFF. The CDR3 DNA reads as TGTGCCAGCAGCCTTCTGACAGGGGGCACCGAAGCTTTCTTT.

This clonotype was picked up a small number of times. The J gene is TRBJ2-1, the V gene TRBV4-1; TRBD1 matches 7 bases. Germline V lookup: CDR1 MGHRA, CDR2 YSYEKL. The V and J ends lost 1 base and 3 bases, in that order; junction bases with no gene match: 0. The CDR3 loop spans 14 amino acids. CDR3 residues: CASSQGTGYNEQFF. CDR3 sequence (DNA): TGCGCCAGCAGCCAAGGGACAGGCTACAATGAGCAGTTCTTC.

This clonotype was counted many times. The rearrangement links TRBV2 to TRBJ2-3; 7 bases map to TRBD2. CDR3 length equals 15 residues. CDR1 is SNHLY, CDR2 FYNNEI, per germline. The J segment lost 5 bases and the V segment lost 7 bases, leaving 12 bases of the junction unmatched. The CDR3 spells CASTESGMGGDTQYF. In DNA, the CDR3 is TGTGCCAGCACTGAGAGCGGGATGGGAGGAGATACGCAGTATTTT.

This clonotype was detected ten times or more. The chain joins TRBV12-3 or TRBV12-4 to TRBJ2-1, with 16 positions matching TRBD2. V gave up 3 bases and J gave up 1 base; unmatched junction bases: 3. There are 18 residues in the CDR3. Written as DNA, the CDR3 is TGTGCCAGCAGTTTGGGGACTAGCGGGAGGGCATCCTACAATGAGCAGTTCTTC. It specifies CASSLGTSGRASYNEQFF.

This clonotype was seen a handful of times. V is TRBV29-1 and J is TRBJ2-7; D remains ambiguous. Per the germline V gene, CDR1 is SQVTM and CDR2 is ANQGSEA. This CDR3 is built from 13 residues. V was pared by 6 bases and J by 3 bases, with 15 bases between. The CDR3 DNA sequence: TGCAGCGTCCCCGAGAGGACCGGCTACGAGCAGTACTTC. This gives the protein CSVPERTGYEQYF.

This clonotype was observed at least ten times. V usage is TRBV7-9 and J usage is TRBJ2-3, with D perhaps TRBD2 (6 bases). V gave up 5 bases and J gave up 10 bases, with 19 bases separating them. The CDR3 runs 14 residues. CDR1 is SEHNR, CDR2 FQNEAQ, per germline (reference sequence). CDR3 in DNA: TGTGCCAGCAGCCAAGGGTCGGGAGTAGAGGCGCAGTATTTT. Encoded protein: CASSQGSGVEAQYF.

The table lists this clonotype with many counts. The CDR3 spells CSVVGGGLAGTRTDTQYF. The CDR3 DNA follows: TGCAGCGTTGTGGGGGGGGGACTAGCGGGAACTCGCACAGATACGCAGTATTTT. The chain combines TRBV29-1 with TRBJ2-3, with 13 positions matching TRBD2. The CDR3 is 18 amino acids. Germline assignment: CDR1 SQVTM and CDR2 ANQGSEA. The J segment lost 1 base and the V segment lost 4 bases, leaving 11 bases of the junction unmatched.

The rearrangement uses TRBV5-1 and TRBJ1-1; 8 positions agree with TRBD1. Germline-derived CDR1 and CDR2 are SGHRS and YFSETQ. V dropped 1 base and J dropped 0; count of bases not matched to a gene: 2. CDR3 length: 15 amino acids. The CDR3: CASSLQGQVNTEAFF. For the CDR3, the DNA is TGCGCCAGCAGCTTGCAGGGACAGGTGAACACTGAAGCTTTCTTT.